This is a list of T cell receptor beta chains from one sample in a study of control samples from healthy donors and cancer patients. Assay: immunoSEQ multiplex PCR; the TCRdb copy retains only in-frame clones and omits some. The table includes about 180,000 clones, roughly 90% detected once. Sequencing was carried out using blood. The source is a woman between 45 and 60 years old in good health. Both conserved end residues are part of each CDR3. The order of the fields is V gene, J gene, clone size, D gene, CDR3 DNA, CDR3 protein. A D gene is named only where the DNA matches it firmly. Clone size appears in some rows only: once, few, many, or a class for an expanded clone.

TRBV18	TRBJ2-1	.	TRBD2	TGTGCCAGCTCACCAGCCTTACCGGGACTAGCGTATTACAATGAGCAGTTCTTC	CASSPALPGLAYYNEQFF
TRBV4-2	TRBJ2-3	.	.	TGTGCCAGCAGCCAAGAATGGGTACAGGGAGGAAGCACAGATACGCAGTATTTT	CASSQEWVQGGSTDTQYF
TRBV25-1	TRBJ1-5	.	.	TGTGCCAGCAGTGGATCCGGTTATAGCAATCAGCCCCAGCATTTT	CASSGSGYSNQPQHF
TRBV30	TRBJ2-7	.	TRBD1	TGTGCCTGGAGGGGAGTGACAGGGGCTCACGAGCAGTACTTC	CAWRGVTGAHEQYF
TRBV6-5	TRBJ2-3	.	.	TGTGCCAGCAGTCTTAGGGATTTAAGAGCAGATACGCAGTATTTT	CASSLRDLRADTQYF
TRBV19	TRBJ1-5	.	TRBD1	TGTGCCAGTAGAACAGGGGTGAGGGGTCCTAATCAGCCCCAGCATTTT	CASRTGVRGPNQPQHF
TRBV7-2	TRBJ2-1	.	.	TGTGCCAGCAGCTTATTGCCCTTTGGGAGTCTCTCCTACAATGAGCAGTTCTTC	CASSLLPFGSLSYNEQFF
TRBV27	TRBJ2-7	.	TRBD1	TGTGCCAGCAGTTTAGGGACAGGGGAAGGGGAGAGGTACTTC	CASSLGTGEGERYF
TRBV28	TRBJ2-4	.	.	TGTGCCAGCAGTTCTCCCCGTACGGTGGGAATAGCCAAAAACATTCAGTACTTC	CASSSPRTVGIAKNIQYF
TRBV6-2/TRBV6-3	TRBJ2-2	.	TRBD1	TGTGCCAGCAGTTACAGAGGGACAGGGGGCGACACCGGGGAGCTGTTTTTT	CASSYRGTGGDTGELFF
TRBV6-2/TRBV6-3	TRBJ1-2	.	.	TGTGCCAGCAGTTACTATCTGGGCTTGGACGATGGCTACACCTTC	CASSYYLGLDDGYTF
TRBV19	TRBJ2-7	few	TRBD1	TGTGCCAGTAGTTTGAGACAGGGACAATACGAGCAGTACTTC	CASSLRQGQYEQYF
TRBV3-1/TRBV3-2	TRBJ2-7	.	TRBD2	TGTGCCAGCAGCCAAGTATCCGCACAACCCTCGGCCCTGCAAGGGGATAGCGGGGTGAGGGAGCAGTACTTC	CASSQVSAQPSALQGDSGVREQYF
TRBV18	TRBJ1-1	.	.	TGTGCCAGCTCACCAAACAGGGAGTTCACTGAAGCTTTCTTT	CASSPNREFTEAFF
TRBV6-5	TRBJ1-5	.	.	TGTGCCAGCAGTCAGACGGAAAATCAGCCCCAGCATTTT	CASSQTENQPQHF
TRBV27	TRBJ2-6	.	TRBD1	TGTGCCAGCAGTCCCGGACAGGGCTCTGGGGCCAACGTCCTGACTTTC	CASSPGQGSGANVLTF
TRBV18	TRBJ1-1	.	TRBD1	TGTGCCAGCTCGTCGTCCGGACAGGCGAACACTGAAGCTTTCTTT	CASSSSGQANTEAFF
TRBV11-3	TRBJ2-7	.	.	TGTGCCAGCAGCTTAGATCGTCAATCCTACGAGCAGTACTTC	CASSLDRQSYEQYF
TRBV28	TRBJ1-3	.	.	TGTGCCAGCAGAGGGATTTCTGGAAACACCATATATTTT	CASRGISGNTIYF
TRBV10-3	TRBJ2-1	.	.	TGTGCCAGCACTGCGCGGCCTCAGGATGAGCAGTTCTTC	CASTARPQDEQFF
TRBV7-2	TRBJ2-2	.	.	TGTGCCAGCAGCAAGACAGGTTTCACCGGGGAGCTGTTTTTT	CASSKTGFTGELFF
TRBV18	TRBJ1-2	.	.	TGTGCCAGCTCACCACGGGGGACGCGCCCTGGTGGCTACACCTTC	CASSPRGTRPGGYTF
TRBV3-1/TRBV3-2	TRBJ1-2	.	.	TGTGCCAGCAGCCAAGATCGGGGCCGAAACTATGGCTACACCTTC	CASSQDRGRNYGYTF
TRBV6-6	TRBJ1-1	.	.	TGTGCCAGCAGTCCGCCCCCGAGGGCAGATATGAACACTGAAGCTTTCTTT	CASSPPPRADMNTEAFF
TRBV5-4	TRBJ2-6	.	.	TGTGCCAGCAGTCTACTAGGGGCGAGGGGGGCCAACGTCCTGACTTTC	CASSLLGARGANVLTF
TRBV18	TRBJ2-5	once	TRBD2	TGTGCCAGCTCACCTCGGCCCAGCGGGGAAGAGACCCAGTACTTC	CASSPRPSGEETQYF
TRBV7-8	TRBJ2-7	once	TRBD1	TGTGCCAGCAGCACCACTAGGGGGACAGGGGGCCACCACTTC	CASSTTRGTGGHHF
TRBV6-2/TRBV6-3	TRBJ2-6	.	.	TGTGCCAGCAGTAGCGTTAGCTCTGGGGCCAACGTCCTGACTTTC	CASSSVSSGANVLTF
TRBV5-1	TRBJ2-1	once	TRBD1	TGCGCCAGCAGCTTGTATCAGGGGGCGAACAATGAGCAGTTCTTC	CASSLYQGANNEQFF